This T cell receptor (beta chain) was obtained from a study of blood T cells in healthy people across ages (dated by TCRdb to the mid-2010s). Some background on the complete study: Template switching captured roughly one uniquely barcoded TCR beta cDNA molecule per two T cells in model experiments. To track age-related changes in TCR beta repertoire diversity, the study relied on deep sequencing normalized with unique cDNA molecular identifiers. The donors were split into four age groups: young (average 16 years), middle-aged (around 40), aged (more than 55) and long-lived (over 75). To avoid experimental bias, donors of different ages were randomly spread across the sequencing lanes. The study analyzed two additional independent replicas of 1 million unique cDNA reads from the same blood draw for two donors, one aged 18 to 29 and one aged 80 or older. Points the paper makes about the study in general: There was a strong correlation between observed TCR beta diversity and the percentage of naive T cells measured by flow cytometry. As age increased, observed TCR beta diversity per million T cells dropped in a roughly linear way, and a significant reduction was already evident by age roughly 40. The CMV infection status of donors was not known, potentially confounding age-related changes in expanded clonotypes. Compared with the aged group, more naive CD4+ T cells, fewer expanded clones and increased TCR diversity were shown by the long-lived group, suggesting age selection. Because profiling used bulk unsorted PBMCs, naive and antigen-experienced compartments could not be compared conclusively. Total diversity estimates from one million sequenced T cells were considered lower bounds and underestimates.

The receptor library was made with 5' RACE. Reads for this sample came from an Illumina HiSeq 2500. A second PCR of about 6 to 11 cycles was performed with a sample-barcoded 5' primer and a J-beta primer mix. A template-switch 5' adaptor carrying 12 random nucleotides introduced a unique molecular identifier onto each TCR beta cDNA molecule. Each sample yielded at least 2.5 million CDR3-containing paired-end reads. First-strand cDNA synthesis was performed from all RNA using the Mint cDNA synthesis kit, with priming by a TRBC-specific oligonucleotide. All cDNA was treated with uracil-DNA glycosylase and then went through a first 18-cycle PCR with the universal primers M1SS and BC2_uni_R. Per the source publication's procedure: For normalization, 1 million high-quality reads were randomly selected from each sample, with every read carrying a distinct molecular identifier. Reads sharing molecular identifiers were discarded rather than binned into consensus sequences. CDR3 identification, clonotype clustering and error correction used MiTCR with a Q25 quality threshold and the strictest error-elimination algorithm. A nonparametric unseen species model using Euler transformation provided a lower-bound estimate of total TCR beta diversity. In-frame beta chains were kept once TCRdb had trimmed the public reads at Q25 with fastp and called clones with MiXCR. Rows are combined by CDR3 protein, so each entry shows the most common genes and DNA. The V and J calls, along with clone size, are taken from TCRdb and not from the paper's own processing. A total of 550,000 to 750,000 distinct CDR3 sequences appear in this sample, under 25% of them only once. Roughly 3.7% of the sample belongs to the ten largest clones.

The germline V end is reduced by 0 bases and the J end by 3 bases; junction bases left unmatched: 8. CDR1 and CDR2, per the germline V gene, are SGHRS and YFSETQ. Taken from cysteine to phenylalanine, the CDR3 has 17 residues. Just the 51-base CDR3 DNA is kept, in frame starting at base 1. As to this clonotype: Its recognized antigen is unknown. Per-base quality was not reported, and no clone a single base away is much larger than it.

The donors were roughly 38 Caucasian individuals from Russia, aged roughly 6 to 100 years, who were systemically healthy. Each donor gave ten milliliters of peripheral blood, drawn into EDTA-treated Vacutainer tubes. PBMCs were isolated by Ficoll-Paque density-gradient centrifugation, with at least 7 million obtained per sample. Trizol reagent was used to extract total RNA from the PBMCs, yielding at least 5 micrograms per sample. For every donor, flow cytometry on a PBMC aliquot measured the percentage of naive CD45RAhigh/CD27high T cells. The sequence joins TRBV5-1 to TRBJ2-1; the junction holds 8 bases that match TRBD2. Sequences were obtained from blood. The sequence derives from a man between 65 and 80 years old in good health. The CDR3 reads as follows: CASSLDGSGMGYNEQFF. The DNA sequence is TGCGCCAGCAGCTTGGACGGTAGCGGGATGGGCTACAATGAGCAGTTCTTC.